The entry below gives a single TCR beta chain sequence along with its context. Its antigen is still unknown. J gave up 5 bases and V 0 bases, and 0 bases lay outside the gene matches. From germline, CDR1 is MGHRA and CDR2 YSYEKL. The CDR3 is made up of 13 amino acids. The PCR ran on 60 Vbeta and 13 Jbeta primers. The repertoire was sequenced with immunoSEQ multiplex PCR; TCRdb's copy has only in-frame clones and lacks some. The clone table shows over 80,000 clones, with the ten largest holding roughly 6%. This sample is drawn from a study of cytomegalovirus exposure and HLA in healthy donors. Across the whole study: Earlier findings included 100 million to 130 million unique TCR beta sequences obtained from 180 million or so T cells. Researchers found that less than 90% of some 400 genotyped donors fell within the Caucasian-associated ancestry cluster. Study outcomes and limitations: A cluster of highly shared sequence variants was likely a sequencing artifact.

Sequencing was performed on PBMCs. The chain recombines TRBV4-1 with TRBJ2-5; 7 nucleotides align to TRBD1. The TCR was taken from a girl aged 10 to 17 in good health and CMV-seropositive. The DNA for the CDR3 is TGCGCCAGCAGCCAAGACAGGGGGGAGACCCAGTACTTC. Its protein product is CASSQDRGETQYF.